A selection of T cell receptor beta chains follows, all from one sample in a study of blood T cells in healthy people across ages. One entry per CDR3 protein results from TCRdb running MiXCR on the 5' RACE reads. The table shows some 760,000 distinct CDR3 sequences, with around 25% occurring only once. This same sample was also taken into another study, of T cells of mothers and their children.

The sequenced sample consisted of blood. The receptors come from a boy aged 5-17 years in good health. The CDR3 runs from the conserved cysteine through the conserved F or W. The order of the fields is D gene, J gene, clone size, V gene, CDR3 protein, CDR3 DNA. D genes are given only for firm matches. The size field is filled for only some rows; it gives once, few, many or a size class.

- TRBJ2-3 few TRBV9 CASSPLGGGPTDTQYF TGTGCCAGCAGCCCCCTAGGTGGGGGGCCCACAGATACGCAGTATTTT
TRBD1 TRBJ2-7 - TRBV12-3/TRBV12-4 CASSPPGQVSYEQYF TGTGCCAGCAGTCCGCCGGGACAGGTCTCCTACGAGCAGTACTTC
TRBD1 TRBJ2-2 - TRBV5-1 CASSSSKRTGGTGELFF TGCGCCAGCAGCTCTTCTAAGCGGACAGGGGGAACCGGGGAGCTGTTTTTT
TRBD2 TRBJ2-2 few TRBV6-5 CASSYGGLAGTRGYTGELFF TGTGCCAGCAGTTACGGGGGACTAGCGGGAACAAGGGGGTACACCGGGGAGCTGTTTTTT
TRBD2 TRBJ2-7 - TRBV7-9 CASSFGLAGLYEQYF TGTGCCAGCAGCTTTGGACTAGCGGGACTCTACGAGCAGTACTTC
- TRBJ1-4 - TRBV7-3 CASSLKLKGVGEKLFF TGTGCCAGCAGCTTAAAGTTGAAGGGGGTTGGAGAAAAACTGTTTTTT
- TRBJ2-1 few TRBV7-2 CASSFLPRSQEQFF TGTGCCAGCAGCTTTCTCCCACGATCACAAGAGCAGTTCTTC
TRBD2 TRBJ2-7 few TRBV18 CASSPGTRRDEQYF TGTGCCAGCTCACCAGGGACTAGGCGGGACGAGCAGTACTTC
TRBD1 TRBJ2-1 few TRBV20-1 CSARDPGTGTNNEQFF TGCAGTGCTAGAGATCCCGGGACAGGGACGAACAATGAGCAGTTCTTC
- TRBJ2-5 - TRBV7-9 CASSPRVGGQETQYF TGTGCCAGCAGCCCTCGAGTAGGGGGACAAGAGACCCAGTACTTC
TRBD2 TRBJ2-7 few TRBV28 CASSPTSGSTVEQYF TGTGCCAGCAGTCCGACTAGCGGGAGTACCGTCGAGCAGTACTTC
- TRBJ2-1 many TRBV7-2 CASSLAKLEQFF TGTGCCAGCAGCTTAGCGAAGCTAGAGCAGTTCTTC
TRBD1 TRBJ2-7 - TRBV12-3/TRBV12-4 CASSFPGQGGTSGTYEQYF TGTGCCAGCAGTTTCCCAGGACAGGGGGGAACTAGCGGAACCTACGAGCAGTACTTC
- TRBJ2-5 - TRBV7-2 CASSLVRQVDRETQYF TGTGCCAGCAGCTTAGTGAGGCAGGTAGACCGGGAGACCCAATACTTC
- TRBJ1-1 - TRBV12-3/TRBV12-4 CASIASDTEAFF TGTGCCAGCATTGCTTCGGACACTGAAGCTTTCTTT
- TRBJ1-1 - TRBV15 CVTSRARGETEAFF TGTGTCACCAGCAGAGCCCGGGGGGAAACTGAAGCTTTCTTT
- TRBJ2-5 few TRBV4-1 CASSQSVRDIGETQYF TGCGCCAGCAGCCAATCAGTTCGTGATATCGGGGAGACCCAGTACTTC
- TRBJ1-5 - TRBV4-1 CASSQANRAYSNQPQHF TGCGCCAGCAGCCAGGCTAACAGGGCGTATAGCAATCAGCCCCAGCATTTT
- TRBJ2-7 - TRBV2 CASSEGILLYEQYF TGTGCCAGCAGTGAGGGGATCTTGCTCTACGAGCAGTACTTC
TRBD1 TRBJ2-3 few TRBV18 CASSDRGDTQYF TGTGCCAGCTCCGACAGGGGAGATACGCAGTATTTT
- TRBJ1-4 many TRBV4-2 CASTRLVEAGTEKLFF TGTGCCAGCACCCGTCTAGTTGAGGCAGGGACTGAAAAACTGTTTTTT
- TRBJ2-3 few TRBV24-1 CATSDLRGADTQYF TGTGCCACCAGTGATTTAAGAGGTGCAGATACGCAGTATTTT
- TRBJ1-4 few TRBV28 CASSPAGRNEKLFF TGTGCCAGCAGCCCCGCGGGGCGAAATGAAAAACTGTTTTTT
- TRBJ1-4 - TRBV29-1 CSVEVGRKLFF TGCAGCGTTGAAGTAGGGAGAAAACTGTTTTTT
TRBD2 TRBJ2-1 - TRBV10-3 CAISSLGLAANNEQFF TGTGCCATCAGCTCACTCGGACTAGCGGCTAACAATGAGCAGTTCTTC
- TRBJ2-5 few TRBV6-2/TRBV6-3 CASSTFRGVETQYF TGTGCCAGCAGTACCTTTAGGGGGGTTGAGACCCAGTACTTC
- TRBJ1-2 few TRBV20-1 CSPIGGYTF TGCAGTCCCATAGGGGGCTACACCTTC
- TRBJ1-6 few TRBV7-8 CASSSPRPILSPLHF TGTGCCAGCAGCTCCCCGAGACCCATCTTGTCACCCCTCCACTTT
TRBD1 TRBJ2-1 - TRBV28 CASSLTGQGGQFF TGTGCCAGCAGTTTAACCGGACAGGGCGGGCAGTTCTTC
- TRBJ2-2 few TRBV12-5 CASGLQQVYTGELFF TGTGCTAGTGGTCTTCAACAGGTTTACACCGGGGAGCTGTTTTTT
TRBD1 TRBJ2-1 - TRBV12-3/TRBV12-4 CATAPGQGVHDEQFF TGTGCCACCGCGCCCGGACAGGGGGTCCACGATGAGCAGTTCTTC
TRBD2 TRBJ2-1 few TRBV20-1 CSAREGRTSGSWYNEQFF TGCAGTGCTAGAGAGGGGCGGACTAGCGGGAGTTGGTACAATGAGCAGTTCTTC
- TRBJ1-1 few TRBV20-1 CSATNTEAFF TGCAGTGCTACGAACACTGAAGCTTTCTTT
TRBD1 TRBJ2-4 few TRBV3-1 CASSPPRDRDIQYF TGTGCCAGCAGCCCCCCAAGAGACAGGGACATTCAGTACTTC
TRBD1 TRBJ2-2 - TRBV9 CASSVRGPANTGELFF TGTGCCAGCAGCGTAAGGGGGCCTGCGAACACCGGGGAGCTGTTTTTT
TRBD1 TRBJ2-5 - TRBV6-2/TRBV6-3 CASSPGQNFFF TGTGCCAGCAGTCCGGGACAGAACTTTTTCTTC
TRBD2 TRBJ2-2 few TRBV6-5 CASSYGLGGTGELFF TGTGCCAGCAGTTACGGACTAGGCGGCACCGGGGAGCTGTTTTTT
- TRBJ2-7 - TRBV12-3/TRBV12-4 CASSGFTRPHEQYF TGTGCCAGCAGTGGGTTTACCAGACCGCACGAGCAGTACTTC
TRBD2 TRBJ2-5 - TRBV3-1 CASSQAGTRGQETQYF TGTGCCAGCAGCCAAGCCGGGACTAGGGGTCAAGAGACCCAGTACTTC
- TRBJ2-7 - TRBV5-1 CASSFAGTPYEQYF TGCGCCAGCAGCTTCGCCGGGACACCATACGAGCAGTACTTC
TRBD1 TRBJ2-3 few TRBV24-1 CATSEDRGNTDTQYF TGTGCCACCAGTGAGGACAGGGGGAACACAGATACGCAGTATTTT
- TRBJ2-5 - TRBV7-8 CASSAGASWQETQYF TGTGCCAGCAGCGCAGGGGCAAGCTGGCAAGAGACCCAGTACTTC